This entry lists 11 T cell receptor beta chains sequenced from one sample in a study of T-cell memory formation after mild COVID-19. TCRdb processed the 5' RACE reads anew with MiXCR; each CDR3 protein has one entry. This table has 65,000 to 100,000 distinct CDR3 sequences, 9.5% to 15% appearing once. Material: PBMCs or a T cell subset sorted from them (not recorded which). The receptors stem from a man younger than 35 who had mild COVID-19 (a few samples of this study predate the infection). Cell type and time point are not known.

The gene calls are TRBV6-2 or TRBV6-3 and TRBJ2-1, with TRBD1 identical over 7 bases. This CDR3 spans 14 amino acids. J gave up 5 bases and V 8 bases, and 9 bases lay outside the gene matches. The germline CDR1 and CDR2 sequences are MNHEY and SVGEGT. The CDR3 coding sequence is TGTGCCAGCCTAGATGGACAGGAAAACAATGAGCAGTTCTTC. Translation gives CASLDGQENNEQFF.

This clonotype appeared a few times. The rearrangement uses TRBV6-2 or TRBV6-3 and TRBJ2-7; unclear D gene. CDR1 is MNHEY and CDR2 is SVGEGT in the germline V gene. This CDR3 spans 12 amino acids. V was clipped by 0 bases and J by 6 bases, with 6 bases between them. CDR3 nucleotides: TGTGCCAGCAGTTACTCGATGGGCGAGCAGTACGTC. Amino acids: CASSYSMGEQYV.

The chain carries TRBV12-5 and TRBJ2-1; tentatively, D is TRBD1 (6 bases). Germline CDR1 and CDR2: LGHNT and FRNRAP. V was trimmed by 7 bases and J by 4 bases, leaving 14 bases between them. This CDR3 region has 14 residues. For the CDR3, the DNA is TGTGCTAGTGTCCCAGGGCAGGGGTACAATGAGCAGTTCTTC. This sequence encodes CASVPGQGYNEQFF.

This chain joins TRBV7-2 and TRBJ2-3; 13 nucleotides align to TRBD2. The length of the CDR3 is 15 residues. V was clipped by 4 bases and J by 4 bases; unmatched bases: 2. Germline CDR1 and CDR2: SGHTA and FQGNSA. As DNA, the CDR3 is TGTGCCAGCAGCTCACTAGCGGGGGGGGCAGATACGCAGTATTTT. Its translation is CASSSLAGGADTQYF.

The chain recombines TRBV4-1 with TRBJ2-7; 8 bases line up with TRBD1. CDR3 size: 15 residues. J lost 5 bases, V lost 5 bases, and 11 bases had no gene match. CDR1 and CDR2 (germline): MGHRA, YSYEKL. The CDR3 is CASSYRDRRLDEQYF. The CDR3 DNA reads TGCGCCAGCAGCTACAGGGACAGGCGTTTGGACGAGCAGTACTTC.

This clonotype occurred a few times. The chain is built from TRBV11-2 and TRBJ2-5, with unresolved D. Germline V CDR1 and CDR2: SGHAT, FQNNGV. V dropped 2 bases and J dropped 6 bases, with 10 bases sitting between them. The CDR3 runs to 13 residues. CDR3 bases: TGTGCCAGCAGCTTATTCTGGTGGAAGACCCAGTACTTC. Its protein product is CASSLFWWKTQYF.

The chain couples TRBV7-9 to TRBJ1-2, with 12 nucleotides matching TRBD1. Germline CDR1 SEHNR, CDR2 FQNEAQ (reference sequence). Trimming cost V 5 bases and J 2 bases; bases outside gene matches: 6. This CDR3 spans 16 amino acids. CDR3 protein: CASSTGTGGPNYGYTF. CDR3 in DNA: TGTGCCAGCAGCACCGGGACAGGGGGCCCAAACTATGGCTACACCTTC.

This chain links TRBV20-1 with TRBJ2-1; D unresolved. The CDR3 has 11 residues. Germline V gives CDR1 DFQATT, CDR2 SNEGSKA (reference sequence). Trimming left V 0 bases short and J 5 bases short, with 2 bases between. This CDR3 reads CSAREDNEQFF. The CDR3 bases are TGCAGTGCTAGAGAGGACAATGAGCAGTTCTTC.

CDR3 DNA sequence: TGTGCCAGCAGCGGCCGGATCGAAGAGACCCAGTACTTC. It translates to CASSGRIEETQYF. The rearrangement links TRBV11-3 to TRBJ2-5; D call uncertain. Germline CDR1 and CDR2: SGHNT and YENEEA. V was shortened by 5 bases and J by 3 bases, with 10 bases between the two germline ends. The CDR3 contains 13 residues.

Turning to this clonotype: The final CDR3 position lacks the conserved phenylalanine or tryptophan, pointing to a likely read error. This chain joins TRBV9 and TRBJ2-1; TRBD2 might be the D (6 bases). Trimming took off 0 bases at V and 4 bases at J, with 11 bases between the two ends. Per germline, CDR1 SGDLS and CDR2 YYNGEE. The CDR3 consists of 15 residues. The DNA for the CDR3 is TGTGCCAGCAGCGTAGAGGGTAGCGGATACAATGAGCAGTTCTTA. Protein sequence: CASSVEGSGYNEQFL.

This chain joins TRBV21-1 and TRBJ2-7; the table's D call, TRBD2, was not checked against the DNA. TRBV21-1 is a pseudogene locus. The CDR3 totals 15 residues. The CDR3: CASSPSGGQLGEQYV. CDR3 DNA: TGTGCCAGCAGCCCTAGCGGGGGGCAACTTGGGGAGCAGTACGTC.